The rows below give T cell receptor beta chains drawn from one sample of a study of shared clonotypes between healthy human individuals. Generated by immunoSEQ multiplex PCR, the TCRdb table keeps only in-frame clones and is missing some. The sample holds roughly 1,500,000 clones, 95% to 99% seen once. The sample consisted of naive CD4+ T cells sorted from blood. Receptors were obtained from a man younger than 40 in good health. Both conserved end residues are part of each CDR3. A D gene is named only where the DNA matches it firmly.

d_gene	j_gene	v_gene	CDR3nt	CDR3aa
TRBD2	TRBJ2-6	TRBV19	TGTGCCAGTAGTATCTCAAGGGGAGGGCCCTCTGGGGCCAACGTCCTGACTTTC	CASSISRGGPSGANVLTF
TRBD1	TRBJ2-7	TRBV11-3	TGTGCCAGCAGCCGGGGACAGGGCCCCTACGAGCAGTACTTC	CASSRGQGPYEQYF
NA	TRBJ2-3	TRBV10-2	TGCGCCAGCGCAGAGCTCACTCGGGCAGATACGCAGTATTTT	CASAELTRADTQYF
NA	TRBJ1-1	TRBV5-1	TGCGCCAGCAGCTTGGGGGTGACGGCGGGAAGGGACACTGAAGCTTTCTTT	CASSLGVTAGRDTEAFF
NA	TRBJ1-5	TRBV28	TGTGCCAGCAGTTCCTGGACAGCCAATCAGCCCCAGCATTTT	CASSSWTANQPQHF
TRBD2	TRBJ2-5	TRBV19	TGTGCCAGTAGTAGATTCCTTTGGACTAGCGGAGGAGTCAGCCAAGAGACCCAGTACTTC	CASSRFLWTSGGVSQETQYF
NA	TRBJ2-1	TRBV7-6	TGTGCCAGCAGCTTAAGTTGGGGGGATGAGCAGTTCTTC	CASSLSWGDEQFF
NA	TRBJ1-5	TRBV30	TGTGCCTGGGCCCCTGACCGGAATCAGCCCCAGCATTTT	CAWAPDRNQPQHF
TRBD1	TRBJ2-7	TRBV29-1	TGCAGCGTTAGGGGAAGGGACAGGGATGCCGAGCAGTACTTC	CSVRGRDRDAEQYF
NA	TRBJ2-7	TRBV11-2	TGTGCCAGCAGCCACAATTCGCTGGCCTCCTACGAGCAGTACTTC	CASSHNSLASYEQYF
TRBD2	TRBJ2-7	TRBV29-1	TGCAGCGTTGAATTTACGGTAGCGGGGGCGTACGAGCAGTACTTC	CSVEFTVAGAYEQYF
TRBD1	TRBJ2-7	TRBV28	TGTGCCAGCAGTTTACGGTACAGGGGGTCCTACGAGCAGTACTTC	CASSLRYRGSYEQYF
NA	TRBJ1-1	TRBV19	TGTGCCAGTAGTGTCAGGGGATCTGGCACTGAAGCTTTCTTT	CASSVRGSGTEAFF
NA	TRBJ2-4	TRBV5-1	TGCGCCAGCAGCGACATCGGGACCGCGGGAAACATTCAGTACTTC	CASSDIGTAGNIQYF